Described below is a single TCR beta chain sequence and its context. CDR3 length equals 13 residues. CDR1 SNHLY and CDR2 FYNNEI come from the germline V gene. The ends were cut back, 6 bases at V and 2 bases at J, with 11 bases in the middle. This record belongs to a study of regulatory T cells in long-lasting Graves disease. Libraries of TCR beta came from iRepertoire HTBI primers plus Arm-PCR of CDR3 regions. TCRdb reprocessed the multiplex PCR reads via MiXCR and lists one record per CDR3 protein. Among 450,000 to 600,000 distinct CDR3 sequences listed, 15% to 20% were seen once. The time point denotes: newly diagnosed GD, antithyroid drugs for less than 3 months. PBMC-extracted RNA yielded the TCR library. This sample was shared with a second study, whose subject was T cells in Graves' hyperthyroidism and ophthalmopathy. That paper states: During a first-round RT-PCR of the TCR CDR3, the HTBI primer set was used. Peripheral blood also featured most of the thyroid clonotypes expanded above 0.001.

The receptor was isolated from a man aged 40-49 years with Graves disease. The specimen was peripheral blood mononuclear cells (PBMCs), collected at new diagnosis, from a patient treated with antithyroid drugs. The chain joins TRBV2 to TRBJ2-7; tentative D call: TRBD2 (5 bases). Written as DNA, the CDR3 is TGTGCCAGCAGAGACGGGGTTCCCTACGAGCAGTACTTC. It is translated as CASRDGVPYEQYF.